The TCR beta chain described here comes from a study of response to subunit inactivated influenza vaccine. Study outcomes and limitations: A suggestion made by the authors is that each seasonal influenza vaccination recruits few new T cells.

This clonotype was seen only a few times. Antigen specificity is unknown. Each CDR3 protein is one row after TCRdb ran MiXCR on the RT-PCR reads. This table has 150,000 to 200,000 distinct CDR3 sequences, roughly a tenth appearing once. Trimming stripped 0 bases from V and 11 bases from J, with 15 bases between. The CDR3 length is 14 residues. Germline V CDR1 and CDR2: KGHSH, LQKENI. Sequences were derived from non-naive T cells sorted from PBMCs, sampled 45 days after vaccination. The chain is built from TRBV18 and TRBJ2-3; possibly TRBD2 for D (5 bases). This clonotype was sampled from a man in his fifties or sixties who received an inactivated influenza vaccine. In DNA, the CDR3 is TGTGCCAGCTCACCACCTGCGCGTAGCGAAAAGCAGTATTTT. Protein sequence: CASSPPARSEKQYF. Full variable domain (remainder filled in from reference TRBV18 and TRBJ2-3): NAGVMQNPRHLVRRRGQEARLRCSPMKGHSHVYWYRQLPEEGLKFMVYLQKENIIDESGMPKERFSAEFPKEGPSILRIQQVVRGDSAAYFCASSPPARSEKQYFGPGTRLTVL.